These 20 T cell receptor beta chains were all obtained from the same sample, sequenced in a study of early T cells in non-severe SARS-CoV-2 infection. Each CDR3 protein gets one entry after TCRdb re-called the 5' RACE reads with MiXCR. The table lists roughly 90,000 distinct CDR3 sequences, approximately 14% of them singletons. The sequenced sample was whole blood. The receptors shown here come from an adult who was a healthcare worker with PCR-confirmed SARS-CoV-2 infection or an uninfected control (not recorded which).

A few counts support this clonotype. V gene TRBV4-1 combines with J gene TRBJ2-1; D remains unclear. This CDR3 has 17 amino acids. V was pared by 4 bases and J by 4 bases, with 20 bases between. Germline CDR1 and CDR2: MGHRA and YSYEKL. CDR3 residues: CASSPPPRHKNYNEQFF. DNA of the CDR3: TGCGCCAGCAGCCCTCCGCCCCGGCATAAGAATTACAATGAGCAGTTCTTC.

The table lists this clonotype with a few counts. This chain's CDR3 is CSAQDRGFAGELFF. As DNA, the CDR3 is TGCAGTGCTCAGGACAGGGGGTTTGCCGGGGAGCTGTTTTTT. The chain uses TRBV20-1 and TRBJ2-2, with 10 bases identical to TRBD1. The V segment lost 5 bases and the J segment 6 bases; nucleotides outside the gene matches: 6. The CDR3 loop spans 14 amino acids. Germline CDR1 is DFQATT and CDR2 is SNEGSKA (reference sequence).

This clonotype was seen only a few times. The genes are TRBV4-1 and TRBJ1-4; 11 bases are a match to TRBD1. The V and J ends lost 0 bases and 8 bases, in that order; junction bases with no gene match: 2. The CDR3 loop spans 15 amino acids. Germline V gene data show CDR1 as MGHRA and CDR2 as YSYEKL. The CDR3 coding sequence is TGCGCCAGCAGCCAAGATGGGACAGGGGGAGAAAAACTGTTTTTT. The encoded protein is CASSQDGTGGEKLFF.

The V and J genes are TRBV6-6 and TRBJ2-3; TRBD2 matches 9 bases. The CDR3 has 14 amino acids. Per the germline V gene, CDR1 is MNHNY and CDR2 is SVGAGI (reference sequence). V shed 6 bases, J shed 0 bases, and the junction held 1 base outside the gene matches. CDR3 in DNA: TGTGCCAGCAGGGCGGGGGGGAGCACAGATACGCAGTATTTT. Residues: CASRAGGSTDTQYF.

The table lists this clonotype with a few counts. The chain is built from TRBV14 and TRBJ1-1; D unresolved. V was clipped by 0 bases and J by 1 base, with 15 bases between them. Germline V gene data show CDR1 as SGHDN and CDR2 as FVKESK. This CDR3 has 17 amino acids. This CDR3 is CASSQDWVTDKNTEAFF. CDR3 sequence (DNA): TGTGCCAGCAGCCAAGATTGGGTCACCGACAAGAACACTGAAGCTTTCTTT.

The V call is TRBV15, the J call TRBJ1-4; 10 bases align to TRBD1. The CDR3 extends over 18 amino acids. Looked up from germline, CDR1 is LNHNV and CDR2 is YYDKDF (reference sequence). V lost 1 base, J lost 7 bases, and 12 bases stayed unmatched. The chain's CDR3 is CATSRALTGGAGREKLFF. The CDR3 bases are TGTGCCACCAGCAGAGCGTTGACAGGGGGCGCGGGGCGTGAAAAACTGTTTTTT.

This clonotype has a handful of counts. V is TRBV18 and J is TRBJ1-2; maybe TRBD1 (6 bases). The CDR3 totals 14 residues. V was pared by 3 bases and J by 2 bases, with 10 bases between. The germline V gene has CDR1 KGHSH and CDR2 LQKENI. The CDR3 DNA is TGTGCCAGCTCACCCGGACAGCTAAACTATGGCTACACCTTC. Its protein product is CASSPGQLNYGYTF.

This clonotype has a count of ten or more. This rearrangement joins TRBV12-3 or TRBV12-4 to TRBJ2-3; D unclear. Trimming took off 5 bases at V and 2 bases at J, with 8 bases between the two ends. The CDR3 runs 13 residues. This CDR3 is CASSNTNTDTQYF. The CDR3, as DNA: TGTGCCAGCAGTAATACGAACACAGATACGCAGTATTTT.

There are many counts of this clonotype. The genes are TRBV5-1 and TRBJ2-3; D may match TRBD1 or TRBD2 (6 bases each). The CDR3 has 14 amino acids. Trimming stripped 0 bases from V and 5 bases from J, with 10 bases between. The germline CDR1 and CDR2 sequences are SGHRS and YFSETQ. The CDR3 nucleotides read TGCGCCAGCAGCTTGGACGGGGGCAGAGATACGCAGTATTTT. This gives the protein CASSLDGGRDTQYF.

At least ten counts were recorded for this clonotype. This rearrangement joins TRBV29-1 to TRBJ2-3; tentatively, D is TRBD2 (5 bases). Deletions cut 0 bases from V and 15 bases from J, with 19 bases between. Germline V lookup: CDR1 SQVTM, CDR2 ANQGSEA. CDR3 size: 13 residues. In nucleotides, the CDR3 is TGCAGCGTTGAAGATAGGGTAGCCCGGGGAGAATATTTT. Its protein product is CSVEDRVARGEYF.

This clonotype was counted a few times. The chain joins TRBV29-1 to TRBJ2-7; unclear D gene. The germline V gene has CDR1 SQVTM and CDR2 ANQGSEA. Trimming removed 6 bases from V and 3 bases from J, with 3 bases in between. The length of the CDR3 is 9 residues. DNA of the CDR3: TGCAGCGTCTGCTACGAGCAGTACGTC. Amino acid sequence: CSVCYEQYV.

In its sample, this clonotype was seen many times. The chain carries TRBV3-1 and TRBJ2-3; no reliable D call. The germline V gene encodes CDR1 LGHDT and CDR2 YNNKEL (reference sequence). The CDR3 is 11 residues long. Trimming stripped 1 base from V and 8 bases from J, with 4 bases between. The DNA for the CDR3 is TGTGCCAGCAGCCAAGGCCCTACGCAGTATTTT. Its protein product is CASSQGPTQYF.

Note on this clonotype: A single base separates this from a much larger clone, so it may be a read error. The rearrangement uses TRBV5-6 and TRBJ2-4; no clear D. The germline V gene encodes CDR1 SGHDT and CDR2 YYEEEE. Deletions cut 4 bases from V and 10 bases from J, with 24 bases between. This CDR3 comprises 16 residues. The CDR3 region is CASSPPPRPETEIQYF. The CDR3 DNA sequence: TGTGCCAGCAGCCCGCCCCCGAGACCCGAGACGGAGATTCAGTACTTC.

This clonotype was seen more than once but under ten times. CDR3 bases: TGCAGTGCTAGAGCTTGGGACAGGTTCCAAGAGACCCAGTACTTC. It is translated as CSARAWDRFQETQYF. The J gene is TRBJ2-5, the V gene TRBV20-1; the match to TRBD1 covers 8 bases. The trim removed 1 base at V and 1 base at J, leaving 5 bases unmatched. The CDR3 is 15 amino acids. CDR1 and CDR2 (germline): DFQATT, SNEGSKA (reference sequence).

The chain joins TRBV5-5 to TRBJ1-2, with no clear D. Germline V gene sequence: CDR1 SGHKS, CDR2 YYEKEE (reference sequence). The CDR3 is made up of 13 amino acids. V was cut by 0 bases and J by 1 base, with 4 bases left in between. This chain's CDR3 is CASSLDINYGYTF. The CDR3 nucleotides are TGTGCCAGCAGCTTGGACATTAACTATGGCTACACCTTC.

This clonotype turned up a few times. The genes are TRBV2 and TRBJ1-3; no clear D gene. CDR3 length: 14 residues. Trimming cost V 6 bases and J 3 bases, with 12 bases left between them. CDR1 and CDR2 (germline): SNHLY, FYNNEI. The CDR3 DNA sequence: TGTGCCAGCAGGACCGGACTAGGTGGAAACACCATATATTTT. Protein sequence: CASRTGLGGNTIYF.

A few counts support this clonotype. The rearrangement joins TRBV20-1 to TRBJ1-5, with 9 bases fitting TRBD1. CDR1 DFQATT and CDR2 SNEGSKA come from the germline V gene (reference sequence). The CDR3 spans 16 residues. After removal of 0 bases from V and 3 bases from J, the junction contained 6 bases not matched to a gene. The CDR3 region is CSARETGGYANQPQHF. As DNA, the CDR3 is TGCAGTGCTAGAGAGACAGGGGGTTATGCCAATCAGCCCCAGCATTTT.

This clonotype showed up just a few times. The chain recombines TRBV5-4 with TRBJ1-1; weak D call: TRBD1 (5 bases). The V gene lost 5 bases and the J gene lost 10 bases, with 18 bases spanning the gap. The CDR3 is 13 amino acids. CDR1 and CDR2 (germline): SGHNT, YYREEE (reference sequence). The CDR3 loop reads CASRPGTEGAAFF. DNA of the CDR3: TGTGCCAGCAGGCCCGGGACGGAAGGGGCAGCTTTCTTT. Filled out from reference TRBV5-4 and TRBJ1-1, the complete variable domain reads ETGVTQSPTHLIKTRGQQVTLRCSSQSGHNTVSWYQQALGQGPQFIFQYYREEENGRGNFPPRFSGLQFPNYSSELNVNALELDDSALYLCASRPGTEGAAFFGQGTRLTVV.

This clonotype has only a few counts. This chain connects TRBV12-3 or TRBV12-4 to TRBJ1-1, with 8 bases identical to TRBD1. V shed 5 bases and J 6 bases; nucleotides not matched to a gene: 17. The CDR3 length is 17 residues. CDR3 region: CASSHARTGFYSAEAFF. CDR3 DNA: TGTGCCAGCAGTCACGCCCGGACAGGGTTTTATTCCGCTGAAGCTTTCTTT.

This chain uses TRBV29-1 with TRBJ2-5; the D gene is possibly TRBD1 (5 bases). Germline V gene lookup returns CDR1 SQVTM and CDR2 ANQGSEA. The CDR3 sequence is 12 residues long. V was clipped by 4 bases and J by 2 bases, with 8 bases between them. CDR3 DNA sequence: TGCAGCGTTGTCCCAGGGCAAGAGACCCAGTACTTC. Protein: CSVVPGQETQYF.